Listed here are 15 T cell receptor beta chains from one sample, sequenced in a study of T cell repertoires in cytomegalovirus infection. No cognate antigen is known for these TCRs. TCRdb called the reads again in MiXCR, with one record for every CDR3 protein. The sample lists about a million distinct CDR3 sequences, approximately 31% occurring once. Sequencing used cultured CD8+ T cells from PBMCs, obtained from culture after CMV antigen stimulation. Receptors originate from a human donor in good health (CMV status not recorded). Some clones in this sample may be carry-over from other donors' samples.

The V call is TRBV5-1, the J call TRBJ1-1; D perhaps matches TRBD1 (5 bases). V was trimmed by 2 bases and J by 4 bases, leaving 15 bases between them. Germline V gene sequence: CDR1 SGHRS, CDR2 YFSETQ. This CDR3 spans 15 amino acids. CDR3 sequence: CASSFTPWGSTEAFF. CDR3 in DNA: TGCGCCAGCAGCTTCACGCCGTGGGGGAGCACTGAAGCTTTCTTT. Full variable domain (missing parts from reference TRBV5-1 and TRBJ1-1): KAGVTQTPRYLIKTRGQQVTLSCSPISGHRSVSWYQQTPGQGLQFLFEYFSETQRNKGNFPGRFSGRQFSNSRSEMNVSTLELGDSALYLCASSFTPWGSTEAFFGQGTRLTVV.

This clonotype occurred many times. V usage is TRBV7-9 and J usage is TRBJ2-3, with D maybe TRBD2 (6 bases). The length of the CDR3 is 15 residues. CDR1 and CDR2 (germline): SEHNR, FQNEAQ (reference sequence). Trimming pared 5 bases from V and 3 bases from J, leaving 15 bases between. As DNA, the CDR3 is TGTGCCAGCAGCCCGCGGGGCGCGGTAACAGATACGCAGTATTTT. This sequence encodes CASSPRGAVTDTQYF.

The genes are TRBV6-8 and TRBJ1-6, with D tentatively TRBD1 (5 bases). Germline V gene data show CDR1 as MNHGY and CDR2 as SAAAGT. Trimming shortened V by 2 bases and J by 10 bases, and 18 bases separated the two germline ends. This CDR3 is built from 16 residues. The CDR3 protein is CASSYRGSQGRSPLHF. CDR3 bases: TGTGCCAGCAGTTACAGAGGAAGCCAGGGAAGATCACCCCTCCACTTT.

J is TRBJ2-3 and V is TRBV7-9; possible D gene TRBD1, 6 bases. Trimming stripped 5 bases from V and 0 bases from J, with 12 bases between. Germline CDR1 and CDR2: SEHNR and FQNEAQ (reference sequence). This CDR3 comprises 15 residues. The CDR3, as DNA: TGTGCCAGCAGCGACGGGACAACTAGCACAGATACGCAGTATTTT. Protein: CASSDGTTSTDTQYF.

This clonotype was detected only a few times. CDR3 in amino acids: CASSTGWGLGSPEAFF. The CDR3 bases are TGTGCCAGCAGCACGGGATGGGGTCTCGGGTCTCCTGAAGCTTTCTTT. This chain joins TRBV7-9 and TRBJ1-1; D is unclear. CDR3 length equals 16 residues. CDR1 SEHNR and CDR2 FQNEAQ come from the germline V gene (reference sequence). The V end was cut by 5 bases, the J end by 6 bases, with 22 bases between.

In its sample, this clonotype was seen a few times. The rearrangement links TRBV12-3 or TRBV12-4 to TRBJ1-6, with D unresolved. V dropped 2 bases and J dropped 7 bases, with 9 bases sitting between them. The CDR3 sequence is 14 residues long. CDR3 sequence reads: CASSLIMGNSPLHF. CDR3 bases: TGTGCCAGCAGTTTAATTATGGGGAATTCACCCCTCCACTTT.

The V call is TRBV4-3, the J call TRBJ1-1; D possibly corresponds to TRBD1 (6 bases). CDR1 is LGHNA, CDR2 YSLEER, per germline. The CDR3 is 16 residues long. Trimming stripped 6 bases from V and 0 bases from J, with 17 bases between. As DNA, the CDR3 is TGCGCCAGCAGACTGACAGGTGGTGAATTGAACACTGAAGCTTTCTTT. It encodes CASRLTGGELNTEAFF.

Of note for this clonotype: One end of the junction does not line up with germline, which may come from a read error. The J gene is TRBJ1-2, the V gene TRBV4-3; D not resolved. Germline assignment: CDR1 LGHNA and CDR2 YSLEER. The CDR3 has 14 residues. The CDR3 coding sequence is TGCGCCAGCAGCCAAGCTCGATCTCACTATGACTACACCTTC. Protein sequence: CASSQARSHYDYTF.

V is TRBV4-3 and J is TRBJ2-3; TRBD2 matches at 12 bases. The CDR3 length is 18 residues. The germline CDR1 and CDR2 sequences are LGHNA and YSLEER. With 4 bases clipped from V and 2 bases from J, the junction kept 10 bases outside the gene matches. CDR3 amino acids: CASSPLAGGPDNTDTQYF. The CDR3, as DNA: TGCGCCAGCAGCCCGCTAGCGGGGGGGCCGGATAACACAGATACGCAGTATTTT.

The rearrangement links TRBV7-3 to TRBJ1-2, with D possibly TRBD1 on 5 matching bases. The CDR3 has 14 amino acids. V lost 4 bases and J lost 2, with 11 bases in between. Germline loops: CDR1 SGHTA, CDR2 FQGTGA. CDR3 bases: TGTGCCAGCAGCTCGGGGGGGTTGAACTATGGCTACACCTTC. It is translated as CASSSGGLNYGYTF.

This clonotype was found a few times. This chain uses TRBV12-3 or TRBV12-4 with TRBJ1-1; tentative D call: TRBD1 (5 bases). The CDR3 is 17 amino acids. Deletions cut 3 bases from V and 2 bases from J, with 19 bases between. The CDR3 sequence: CASSFVVARAVNTEAFF. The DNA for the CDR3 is TGTGCCAGCAGTTTTGTAGTGGCCAGGGCGGTAAACACTGAAGCTTTCTTT.

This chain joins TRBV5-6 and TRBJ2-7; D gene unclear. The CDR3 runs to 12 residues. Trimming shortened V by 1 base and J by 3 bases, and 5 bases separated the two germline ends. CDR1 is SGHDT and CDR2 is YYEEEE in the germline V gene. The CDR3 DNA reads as TGTGCCAGCAGCTTGCCCGGCTACGAGCAGTACGTC. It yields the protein CASSLPGYEQYV.

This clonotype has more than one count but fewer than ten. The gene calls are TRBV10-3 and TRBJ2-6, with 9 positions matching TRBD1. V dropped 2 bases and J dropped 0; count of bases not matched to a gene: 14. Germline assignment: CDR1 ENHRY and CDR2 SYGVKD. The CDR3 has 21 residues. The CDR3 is CAISEDLPRDRDFSGANVLTF. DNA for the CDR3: TGTGCCATCAGTGAGGACCTACCGAGGGACAGGGATTTCTCTGGGGCCAACGTCCTGACTTTC.

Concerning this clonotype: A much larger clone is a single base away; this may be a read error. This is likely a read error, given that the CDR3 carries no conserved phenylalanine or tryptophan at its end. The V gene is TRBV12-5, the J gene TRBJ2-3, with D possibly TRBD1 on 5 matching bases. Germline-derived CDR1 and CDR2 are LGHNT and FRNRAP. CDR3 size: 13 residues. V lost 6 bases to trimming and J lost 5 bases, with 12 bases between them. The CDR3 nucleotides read TGTGCTAGTGGGACAGAAATCTTAGATACGCAGTATTCT. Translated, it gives CASGTEILDTQYS.

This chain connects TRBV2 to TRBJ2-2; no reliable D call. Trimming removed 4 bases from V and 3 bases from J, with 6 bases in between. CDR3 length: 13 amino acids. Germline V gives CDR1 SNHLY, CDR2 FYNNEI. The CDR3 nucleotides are TGTGCCAGCAGTGGGGTCTACACCGGGGAGCTGTTTTTT. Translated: CASSGVYTGELFF.